Listed here is a single T cell receptor (beta chain). The data stem from a study of blood T cell repertoires in COVID-19. Germline V gene data show CDR1 as LGHNA and CDR2 as YSLEER. V trimming: 3 bases; J trimming: 4 bases; junction bases outside the gene matches: 5. The CDR3 runs 15 residues. The assay was immunoSEQ multiplex PCR, and TCRdb's table has in-frame clones only and misses some. The sample lists 210,000 or so clones, about 76% occurring once. The TCR comes from a woman between 45 and 60 years old with acute COVID-19. The rearrangement uses TRBV4-3 and TRBJ1-4, with 7 bases identical to TRBD1. Sequencing input: PBMCs or T cells enriched from blood (not recorded which). Here the CDR3 reads CASSQLTGINEKLFF. CDR3 in DNA: TGCGCCAGCAGCCAGTTGACAGGGATTAATGAAAAACTGTTTTTT.